This T cell receptor (beta chain) was captured in a study of regulatory T cells in long-lasting Graves disease. The time point denotes: persistent/refractory GD, antithyroid drugs over 5 years with positive TRAb. Isolated PBMC RNA provided the starting material for the TCR library. Graves' disease diagnosis was established per American Thyroid Association guidelines. Arm-PCR of CDR3 regions with iRepertoire HTBI primers generated TCR beta libraries. As originally analysed: Sample data revealed 60 to 80 TRBV and about 15 TRBJ segments. TCRdb redid the calling of the multiplex PCR reads with MiXCR, one entry per CDR3 protein. The V and J calls here are based on TCRdb, not the publication. The repertoire holds about 430,000 distinct CDR3 sequences, with 21% as singletons. The material sequenced was peripheral blood mononuclear cells (PBMCs), taken when the disease was refractory, from a patient treated with antithyroid drugs. The TCR originated in a female donor with Graves disease.

CDR3 sequence: CASSSGRGSNTGELFF. Here the CDR3 DNA reads TGCGCCAGCAGCTCTGGAAGGGGATCGAACACCGGGGAGCTGTTTTTT. The chain couples TRBV5-1 to TRBJ2-2; a possible D gene is TRBD1 (5 bases). CDR1 is SGHRS, CDR2 YFSETQ, per germline. V dropped 3 bases and J dropped 0 bases, with 12 bases sitting between them. This CDR3 comprises 16 residues.